The rows below give T cell receptor beta chains drawn from one sample of a study of a mutant IDH1 vaccine in newly diagnosed glioma. Only in-frame clones appear in the TCRdb table, and some are missing; sequencing was by immunoSEQ multiplex PCR. The sample has 80,000 to 100,000 clones; just under 80% are singletons. Sequences were derived from PBMCs, sampled from a glioma patient treated with radiotherapy, temozolomide or both. These receptors all come from a man aged 40-55 years with glioma. Each CDR3 is given with its conserved first and last residue. The order of the fields is clone size, V gene, J gene, D gene, CDR3 protein, CDR3 DNA. The D gene is left open where the match is weak. Only some rows state a clone size, as once, few, many or a class for expanded clones.

-	TRBV4-2	TRBJ2-7	TRBD1	CASSLYRGLPYEQYF	TGTGCCAGCAGCCTCTACAGGGGTCTTCCCTACGAGCAGTACTTC
-	TRBV2	TRBJ2-5	-	CASSEALLGAKTQYF	TGTGCCAGCAGTGAAGCGCTTTTGGGGGCGAAGACCCAGTACTTC
-	TRBV7-9	TRBJ1-1	-	CASRLGILPGLPNTEAFF	TGTGCCAGCAGACTCGGGATCCTCCCGGGACTTCCGAACACTGAAGCTTTCTTT
-	TRBV4-3	TRBJ1-5	TRBD1	CASSQDSGGGQPQHF	TGCGCCAGCAGCCAAGATTCAGGGGGAGGACAGCCCCAGCATTTT
-	TRBV6-5	TRBJ2-1	-	CASSYSVYNEQFF	TGTGCCAGCAGTTATAGCGTCTACAATGAGCAGTTCTTC
once	TRBV9	TRBJ2-2	TRBD1	CASSDRGHGGELFF	TGTGCCAGCAGCGACAGGGGGCACGGCGGGGAGCTGTTTTTT
-	TRBV7-9	TRBJ2-3	-	CASSSRLTPSDTQYF	TGTGCCAGCAGCAGCAGACTGACACCCTCAGATACGCAGTATTTT
-	TRBV30	TRBJ2-3	TRBD2	CAWSMTTSGGRDTQYF	TGTGCCTGGAGCATGACTACTAGCGGGGGGAGAGATACGCAGTATTTT
once	TRBV7-9	TRBJ1-2	TRBD1	CASSRDRVGGYTF	TGTGCCAGCAGCCGGGACAGGGTTGGTGGCTACACCTTC
-	TRBV14	TRBJ2-3	-	CASSHAWDGITDTQYF	TGTGCCAGCAGCCACGCTTGGGACGGAATCACAGATACGCAGTATTTT
-	TRBV5-4	TRBJ2-1	-	CASSLFQGGYNEQFF	TGTGCCAGCAGCTTGTTCCAGGGAGGCTACAATGAGCAGTTCTTC
-	TRBV28	TRBJ2-7	TRBD2	CASPNRYGRMRYEQYF	TGTGCCAGCCCTAACCGGTACGGGAGGATGAGATACGAGCAGTACTTC
-	TRBV4-1	TRBJ2-7	-	CASSPVGSVYYEQYF	TGCGCCAGCAGCCCAGTGGGAAGCGTCTACTACGAGCAGTACTTC
few	TRBV19	TRBJ1-3	-	CASTENGFGNTIYF	TGTGCCAGTACCGAAAATGGGTTTGGAAACACCATATATTTT
-	TRBV5-1	TRBJ2-1	-	CASSLVSQSYNEQFF	TGCGCCAGCAGCTTGGTCTCGCAATCCTACAATGAGCAGTTCTTC
-	TRBV2	TRBJ2-3	TRBD2	CASSDPAGREGADTQYF	TGTGCCAGCAGTGACCCAGCGGGCAGGGAGGGCGCAGATACGCAGTATTTT
-	TRBV6-4	TRBJ2-1	-	CASSDGDPNEQFF	TGTGCCAGCAGTGACGGAGATCCCAATGAGCAGTTCTTC
-	TRBV5-1	TRBJ1-3	-	CASSPRGGTIYF	TGCGCCAGCAGCCCAAGGGGTGGCACCATATATTTT
-	TRBV18	TRBJ1-3	TRBD1	CASSPATGGTSGNTIYF	TGTGCCAGCTCACCCGCGACAGGGGGCACGTCTGGAAACACCATATATTTT
-	TRBV10-2	TRBJ2-3	TRBD2	CASSGPGLAGGPLSTDTQYF	TGCGCCAGCAGTGGACCGGGACTAGCGGGGGGCCCTCTCAGCACAGATACGCAGTATTTT
-	TRBV7-9	TRBJ2-1	-	CASAYGVEQFF	TGTGCCAGCGCCTACGGAGTTGAGCAGTTCTTC
-	TRBV7-9	TRBJ1-4	-	CASSFNREDEKLFF	TGTGCCAGCAGCTTTAACAGGGAAGATGAAAAACTGTTTTTT
-	TRBV30	TRBJ2-3	-	CAWNVPSLGTDTQYF	TGTGCCTGGAACGTCCCTAGCCTTGGAACAGATACGCAGTATTTT
-	TRBV19	TRBJ2-1	-	CASSIDRNEQFF	TGTGCCAGTAGTATCGACAGGAATGAGCAGTTCTTC
-	TRBV7-8	TRBJ1-5	-	CASSAGRGGNQPQHF	TGTGCCAGCAGCGCCGGAAGGGGCGGCAATCAGCCCCAGCATTTT
-	TRBV6-5	TRBJ2-5	-	CASSYSGAQFETQYF	TGTGCCAGCAGTTACTCAGGGGCCCAGTTCGAGACCCAGTACTTC
-	TRBV10-3	TRBJ1-1	TRBD1	CVARQGTEAFF	TGTGTAGCCCGACAGGGCACTGAAGCTTTCTTT
-	TRBV27	TRBJ1-2	TRBD1	CASSTLQGRYAGYTF	TGTGCCAGCAGTACCCTACAGGGGAGGTATGCTGGCTACACCTTC
-	TRBV19	TRBJ2-4	TRBD2	CASSIPRLAGRGAKNIQYF	TGTGCCAGTAGTATACCCCGACTAGCGGGAAGGGGGGCCAAAAACATTCAGTACTTC
-	TRBV19	TRBJ1-1	-	CASSSWTDSAGAFF	TGTGCCAGTAGTTCCTGGACAGATTCTGCGGGCGCTTTCTTT
-	TRBV19	TRBJ2-1	-	CASSPWGLHNEQFF	TGTGCCAGTAGTCCTTGGGGCCTTCACAATGAGCAGTTCTTC
-	TRBV7-2	TRBJ2-7	TRBD2	CASSPRGGRVEQYF	TGTGCCAGCAGCCCCCGGGGGGGGAGGGTCGAGCAGTACTTC
-	TRBV7-2	TRBJ2-2	-	CASSLAGNTGELFF	TGTGCCAGCAGCTTAGCCGGGAACACCGGGGAGCTGTTTTTT
-	TRBV6-5	TRBJ2-2	-	CASSYSSKTNTGELFF	TGTGCCAGCAGTTACTCGTCCAAGACGAACACCGGGGAGCTGTTTTTT
-	TRBV6-1	TRBJ1-5	-	CASSLKGSGNQPQHF	TGTGCCAGCAGTTTGAAAGGTTCAGGCAATCAGCCCCAGCATTTT
-	TRBV5-1	TRBJ2-6	-	CASSSSLTGANVLTF	TGCGCCAGCAGCTCCTCCCTTACTGGGGCCAACGTCCTGACTTTC
-	TRBV14	TRBJ2-3	-	CASSRGREADTQYF	TGTGCCAGCAGCAGAGGCAGGGAGGCAGATACGCAGTATTTT
-	TRBV7-2	TRBJ2-2	-	CASSLAGGELFF	TGTGCCAGCAGCTTAGCTGGCGGGGAGCTGTTTTTT
few	TRBV18	TRBJ2-2	-	CASSPGAGELFF	TGTGCCAGCTCACCGGGGGCCGGGGAGCTGTTTTTT
-	TRBV10-2	TRBJ2-2	-	CASMRTEGGGELFF	TGCGCCAGCATGAGGACCGAGGGGGGCGGGGAGCTGTTTTTT